A single sample is the source of the 10 T cell receptor beta chains below, sequenced in a study of shared clonotypes between healthy human individuals. Measured with immunoSEQ multiplex PCR; TCRdb has only the in-frame clones, and not every one. Of 2 million to 2.5 million clones in the sample, more than 90% were seen once. The specimen sequenced was naive CD4+ T cells sorted from blood. Subset in this sample: CD45RA+ positively selected. The receptors originated from a man aged 18 to 29 in good health.

The chain employs TRBV7-2 and TRBJ2-7; 9 bases agree with TRBD2. Germline values: CDR1 SGHTA, CDR2 FQGNSA. The CDR3 sequence is 15 residues long. V dropped 0 bases and J dropped 2; count of bases not matched to a gene: 2. CDR3 nucleotides: TGTGCCAGCAGCTTAGCGGCTAGCGGGACCTACGAGCAGTACTTC. Its protein is CASSLAASGTYEQYF. Supplemented by reference TRBV7-2 and TRBJ2-7, the full variable domain reads GAGVSQSPSNKVTEKGKDVELRCDPISGHTALYWYRQSLGQGLEFLIYFQGNSAPDKSGLPSDRFSAERTGGSVSTLTIQRTQQEDSAVYLCASSLAASGTYEQYFGPGTRLTVT.

V and J are TRBV6-5 and TRBJ2-1; 9 positions match TRBD1. The J segment lost 4 bases and the V segment lost 5 bases, leaving 6 bases of the junction unmatched. The CDR3 is 15 amino acids. Looked up from germline, CDR1 is MNHEY and CDR2 is SVGAGI. Here the CDR3 reads CASSPRQGGYNEQFF. In nucleotides, the CDR3 is TGTGCCAGCAGTCCACGACAGGGGGGGTACAATGAGCAGTTCTTC.

The gene calls are TRBV28 and TRBJ1-1; D unresolved. V was pared by 8 bases and J by 0 bases, with 7 bases between. CDR1 and CDR2 from the germline V gene are MDHEN and SYDVKM. This CDR3 comprises 12 residues. In DNA form, the CDR3 reads TGTGCCAGCTCGCAGTTGAACACTGAAGCTTTCTTT. It yields the protein CASSQLNTEAFF.

The genes are TRBV7-8 and TRBJ2-1; unclear D gene. This CDR3 spans 14 amino acids. Between the trimmed V and J ends, which lost 2 bases and 7 bases, there was a span of 12 bases. The germline CDR1 and CDR2 sequences are SGHVS and FQNEAQ. The CDR3 is CASSLSEVTNEQFF. As DNA, the CDR3 is TGTGCCAGCAGCTTATCCGAGGTTACGAATGAGCAGTTCTTC.

This clone was counted once. Additional DNA sequences in this sample encode the identical CDR3. V gene TRBV6-5 combines with J gene TRBJ1-1; D may be TRBD1 (6 bases). This CDR3 has 14 residues. The V gene lost 5 bases and the J gene lost 0 bases, with 10 bases spanning the gap. CDR1 is MNHEY and CDR2 is SVGAGI in the germline V gene. Here the CDR3 reads CASSLDSLNTEAFF. The CDR3 DNA reads TGTGCCAGCAGTCTGGACAGCTTGAACACTGAAGCTTTCTTT.

V is TRBV6-1 and J is TRBJ2-7; D perhaps matches TRBD1 (6 bases). From germline, CDR1 is MNHNS and CDR2 SASEGT. The CDR3 consists of 14 residues. The ends were cut back, 7 bases at V and 2 bases at J, with 15 bases in the middle. The CDR3 loop is CASTPLTGPYEQYF. In DNA form, the CDR3 reads TGTGCCAGCACCCCCTTGACAGGACCCTACGAGCAGTACTTC.

The chain combines TRBV9 with TRBJ2-3, with 10 positions matching TRBD2. CDR3 length equals 17 residues. The germline gives CDR1 SGDLS, CDR2 YYNGEE. The ends lost 4 bases at V and 1 base at J; junction bases unmatched: 9. CDR3 sequence (DNA): TGTGCCAGCAGCCCGATGACTAGCGGGCTACGCACAGATACGCAGTATTTT. Translated, it gives CASSPMTSGLRTDTQYF.

The chain recombines TRBV7-2 with TRBJ2-7; 8 bases are a match to TRBD2. Germline assignment: CDR1 SGHTA and CDR2 FQGNSA. The CDR3 extends over 14 amino acids. The V and J ends lost 1 base and 4 bases, in that order; junction bases with no gene match: 3. DNA of the CDR3: TGTGCCAGCAGCTTAGAAAGCGGGAGTTACGAGCAGTACTTC. This sequence encodes CASSLESGSYEQYF.

The rearrangement joins TRBV28 to TRBJ2-5; 8 nucleotides align to TRBD1. J was trimmed by 5 bases and V by 6 bases; bases with no gene match: 11. Germline CDR1 MDHEN, CDR2 SYDVKM. The CDR3 extends over 15 amino acids. CDR3 loop: CASSWGTTGGETQYF. CDR3 bases: TGTGCCAGCAGCTGGGGCACAACAGGGGGGGAGACCCAGTACTTC.

The chain uses TRBV11-2 and TRBJ2-1, with a possible D match to TRBD1 (5 bases). V was cut by 3 bases and J by 0 bases, with 9 bases left in between. Germline loops: CDR1 SGHAT, CDR2 FQNNGV. This CDR3 has 15 residues. In DNA form, the CDR3 reads TGTGCCAGCAGCTTCCGACAGAGCTCCTACAATGAGCAGTTCTTC. Its protein is CASSFRQSSYNEQFF.